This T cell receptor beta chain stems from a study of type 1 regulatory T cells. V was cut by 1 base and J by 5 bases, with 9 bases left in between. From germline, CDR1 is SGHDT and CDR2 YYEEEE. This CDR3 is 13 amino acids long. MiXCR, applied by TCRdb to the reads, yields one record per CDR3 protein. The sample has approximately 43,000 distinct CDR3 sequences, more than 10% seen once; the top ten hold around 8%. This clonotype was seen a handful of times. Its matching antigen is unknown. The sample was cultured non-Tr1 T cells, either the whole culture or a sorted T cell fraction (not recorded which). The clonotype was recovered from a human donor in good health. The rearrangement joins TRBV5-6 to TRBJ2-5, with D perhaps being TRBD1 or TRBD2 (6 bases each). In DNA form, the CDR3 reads TGTGCCAGCAGCTTGAGGGGGGAGGAGACCCAGTACTTC. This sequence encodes CASSLRGEETQYF.